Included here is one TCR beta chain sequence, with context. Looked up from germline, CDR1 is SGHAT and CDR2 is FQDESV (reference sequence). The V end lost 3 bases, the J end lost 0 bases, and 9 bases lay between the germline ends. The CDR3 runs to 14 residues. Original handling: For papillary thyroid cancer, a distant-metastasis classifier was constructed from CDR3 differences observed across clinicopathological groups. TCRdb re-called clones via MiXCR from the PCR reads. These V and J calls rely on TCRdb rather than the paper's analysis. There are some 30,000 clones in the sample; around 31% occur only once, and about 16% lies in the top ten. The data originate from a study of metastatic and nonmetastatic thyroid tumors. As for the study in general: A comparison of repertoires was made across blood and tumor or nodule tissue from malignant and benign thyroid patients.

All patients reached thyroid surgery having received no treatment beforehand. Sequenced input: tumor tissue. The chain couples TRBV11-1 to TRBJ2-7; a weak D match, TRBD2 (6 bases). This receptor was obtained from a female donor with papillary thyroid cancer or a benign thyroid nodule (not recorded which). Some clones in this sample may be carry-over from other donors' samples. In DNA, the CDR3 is TGTGCCAGCAGCTTTGTGGGGGGCTCCTACGAGCAGTACTTC. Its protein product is CASSFVGGSYEQYF. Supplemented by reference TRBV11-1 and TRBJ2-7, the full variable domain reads EAEVAQSPRYKITEKSQAVAFWCDPISGHATLYWYRQILGQGPELLVQFQDESVVDDSQLPKDRFSAERLKGVDSTLKIQPAELGDSAMYLCASSFVGGSYEQYFGPGTRLTVT.